This T cell receptor (beta chain) was found in a study of cytomegalovirus exposure and HLA in healthy donors. This CDR3 is built from 14 residues. Trimming cost V 5 bases and J 4 bases, with 14 bases left between them. The germline CDR1 and CDR2 sequences are KGHSH and LQKENI. In the PCR, 60 Vbeta and 13 Jbeta primers were used. Some clones are missing from TCRdb's copy, which holds only in-frame ones; the method was immunoSEQ multiplex PCR. The sample records fewer than 150,000 clones, 77% being singletons. The chain joins TRBV18 to TRBJ1-2, with D maybe TRBD1 (5 bases). Sequencing used PBMCs. The origin of this receptor is a man aged 45-65 years in good health and CMV-seropositive. The CDR3 loop is CASSSGGRIYGYTF. The DNA of the CDR3 is TGTGCCAGCTCATCGGGGGGGAGGATCTATGGCTACACCTTC.